The rows below give T cell receptor beta chains drawn from one sample of a study of beta chain features in type 1 diabetes. Generated by immunoSEQ multiplex PCR, the TCRdb table keeps only in-frame clones and is missing some. There are roughly 400,000 clones in the sample; about 15% occur only once, and around 0.039% lies in the top ten. Sequencing was carried out using naive CD4+ T cells from blood. These receptors were collected from a man aged 30 to 45 in good health. The CDR3 runs from the conserved cysteine through the conserved F or W. The D gene is left open where the match is weak. Rows may omit the clone size; those that give it use once, few, many or a size class.

V gene	J gene	D gene	clone size	CDR3 DNA	CDR3 protein
TRBV13	TRBJ2-7	NA	few	TGTGCCAGCAGCTTAATGTACGAGCAGTACTTC	CASSLMYEQYF
TRBV15	TRBJ2-6	NA	many	TGTGCCACCAGCAGAGACAGTGCCGGGGCCAACGTCCTGACTTTC	CATSRDSAGANVLTF
TRBV15	TRBJ2-5	NA	few	TGTGCCACCAGCAGAGATTTGGGGGAAGAGACCCAGTACTTC	CATSRDLGEETQYF
TRBV4-1	TRBJ1-5	NA	once	TGCGCCAGCAGCCAAGGTGTTTGGCAGCCCCAGCATTTT	CASSQGVWQPQHF
TRBV6-5	TRBJ1-2	NA	NA	TGTGCCAGCAGTAAAGGGACACCCTTTAGCTATGGCTACACCTTC	CASSKGTPFSYGYTF
TRBV7-9	TRBJ2-5	NA	NA	TGTGCCAGCAGCTTTGGAGGTGCCATCATGGCCCAGTACTTC	CASSFGGAIMAQYF
TRBV5-1	TRBJ1-6	NA	few	TGCGCCAGCAGCTTGGGTTACTCCGCTTCCTCCTGGGATTCACCCCTCCACTTT	CASSLGYSASSWDSPLHF
TRBV25-1	TRBJ2-1	NA	few	TGTGCCAGCAGTGATCCTACCGGGACGAAATATAATGAGCAGTTCTTC	CASSDPTGTKYNEQFF
TRBV19	TRBJ2-1	NA	few	TGTGCCAGTATTGATAGGGCTAGCTCCTACAATGAGCAGTTCTTC	CASIDRASSYNEQFF
TRBV2	TRBJ2-1	NA	NA	TGTGCCAGCAGTGATCTAAAGGCCTCAGGAGGGGCAGAGCAGTTCTTC	CASSDLKASGGAEQFF
TRBV7-2	TRBJ1-2	TRBD1	NA	TGTGCCAGCAGCTCACACAGGGGAGGTGGGGGCTACACCTTC	CASSSHRGGGGYTF
TRBV30	TRBJ2-5	TRBD2	few	TGTGCCTGGAGGCTAGCGGGAGTGAAGACCCAGTACTTC	CAWRLAGVKTQYF
TRBV19	TRBJ1-5	NA	few	TGTGCCAGTAGTATTAGCAATCAGCCCCAGCATTTT	CASSISNQPQHF
TRBV5-1	TRBJ2-3	NA	few	TGCGCCAGCAATAAGAGGGGACTGGCCACGGATACGCAGTATTTT	CASNKRGLATDTQYF
TRBV30	TRBJ1-1	NA	few	TGTGCCTGGAGGGAAGACGGGGGGAAAGCTTTCTTT	CAWREDGGKAFF
TRBV2	TRBJ2-5	NA	NA	TGTGCCAGCAGTGGTACCAGAAAAGAGACCCAGTACTTC	CASSGTRKETQYF
TRBV7-9	TRBJ1-1	NA	few	TGTGCCAGCAGCCAACAAGCTGAAGCTTTCTTT	CASSQQAEAFF
TRBV30	TRBJ2-3	NA	NA	TGTGCCTGGAGTGTAACCACAGATACGCAGTATTTT	CAWSVTTDTQYF